The rows below give T cell receptor beta chains drawn from one sample of a study of monozygotic twins with inflammatory bowel disease. From its re-call of the 5' RACE reads, TCRdb lists each CDR3 protein once, without DNA. This sample's clone table lists around 99,000 distinct CDR3 sequences. The source material was blood. Every receptor here comes from a human donor with ulcerative colitis or Crohn's disease, or a healthy co-twin of an affected twin (not recorded which). Each CDR3 is given with its conserved first and last residue. Fields, in order: V gene, J gene, CDR3 protein.

TRBV2	TRBJ1-2	CASSFSGNGYTF
TRBV6-5	TRBJ2-1	CASSYLGEEQFF
TRBV20-1	TRBJ1-1	CSASFFGVNTEAFF
TRBV7-3	TRBJ2-5	CASSLTVTGGETQYF
TRBV7-9	TRBJ2-1	CASSRNVEQIF
TRBV12-3/TRBV12-4	TRBJ1-2	CASSPPGGGEANYGYTF
TRBV7-2	TRBJ2-7	CASSYRSLQGHEQYF
TRBV20-1	TRBJ2-3	CSASGFEGSAQYF
TRBV4-1	TRBJ2-5	CASSQAVKAGGQETQYF
TRBV3-1	TRBJ1-1	CASSRTAADTEAFF
TRBV12-3/TRBV12-4	TRBJ2-5	CASSFPQETQYF
TRBV20-1	TRBJ2-4	CSVGRQAKNIQYF
TRBV28	TRBJ2-7	CASTRRDTYEQYF
TRBV7-3	TRBJ2-7	CASSLGRGMAYEQYF
TRBV20-1	TRBJ2-1	CSARGSSGRVNEQFF